This paragraph reports one T cell receptor (beta chain). V was pared by 8 bases and J by 7 bases, with 11 bases of the junction left unmatched. The CDR3 has 14 residues. Germline V gives CDR1 SEHNR, CDR2 FQNEAQ (reference sequence). These data come from a study of blood T cell repertoires in COVID-19. In the original workflow: Amplification from reference gene primers served as the basis for estimated nucleated cell counts. Generated by immunoSEQ multiplex PCR, the TCRdb table keeps only in-frame clones and is missing some. V and J calls and clone size come straight from that table; D and trimming were deduced from the DNA. The data hold 380,000 or so clones, with 75% to 90% observed a single time.

J is TRBJ1-5 and V is TRBV7-9, with 7 nucleotides matching TRBD1. The source is a woman aged 55-70 years with COVID-19, enrolled during active disease. The source material was peripheral blood. CDR3 nucleotides: TGTGCCAGCGGACACACAGGGGTGGAGCAGCCCCAGCATTTT. Amino acids: CASGHTGVEQPQHF.